A single T cell receptor (beta chain) is shown here with its context. The sample comes from a study of blood T cell repertoires in COVID-19. Study-wide background: Acute and convalescent COVID-19 samples came from the United States, Italy and Spain. Sample material is recorded as cDNA or gDNA derived from T cells, B-cell-depleted T cells, or PBMCs.

This study enrolled people aged roughly 18 to 89 from 24 US geographic areas. In assigning cohorts, the study relied on participant-reported clinical history. TCRdb's copy holds only in-frame clones and misses some; the assay was immunoSEQ multiplex PCR. The table has about 180,000 clones, roughly 82% seen once. This CDR3 has 15 amino acids. Germline V lookup: CDR1 LGHDT, CDR2 YNNKEL (reference sequence). Losses at the gene ends were 0 bases for V and 6 bases for J; bases not matched to a gene: 3. The sample comprised PBMCs or T cells enriched from blood (not recorded which). The TCR was taken from a man between 50 and 59 years old who had recovered from COVID-19. This chain joins TRBV3-1 (or the pseudogene TRBV3-2) and TRBJ2-1; 9 nucleotides match TRBD1. DNA of the CDR3: TGTGCCAGCAGCCAAGATGGGACAGGGTCCAATGAGCAGTTCTTC. Its protein is CASSQDGTGSNEQFF.